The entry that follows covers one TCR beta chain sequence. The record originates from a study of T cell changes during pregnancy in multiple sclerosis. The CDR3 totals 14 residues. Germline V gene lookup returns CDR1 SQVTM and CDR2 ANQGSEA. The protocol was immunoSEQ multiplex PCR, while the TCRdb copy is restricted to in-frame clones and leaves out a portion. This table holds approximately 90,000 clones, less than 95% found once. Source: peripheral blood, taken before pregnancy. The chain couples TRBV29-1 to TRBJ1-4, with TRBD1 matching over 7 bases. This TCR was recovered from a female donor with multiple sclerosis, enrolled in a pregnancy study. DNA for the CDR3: TGCAGTGCTTCAGGGGGATCAACTAATGAAAAACTGTTTTTT. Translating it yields CSASGGSTNEKLFF.